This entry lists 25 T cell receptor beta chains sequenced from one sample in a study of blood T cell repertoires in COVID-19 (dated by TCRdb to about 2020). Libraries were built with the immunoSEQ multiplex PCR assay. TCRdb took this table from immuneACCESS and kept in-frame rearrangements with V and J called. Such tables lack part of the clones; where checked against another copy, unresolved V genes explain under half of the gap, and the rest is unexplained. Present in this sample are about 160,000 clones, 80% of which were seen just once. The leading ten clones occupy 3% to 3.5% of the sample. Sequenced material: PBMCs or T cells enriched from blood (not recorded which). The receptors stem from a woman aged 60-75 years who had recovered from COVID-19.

CDR3 residues: CASRLAAGKETQYF. DNA of the CDR3: TGTGCCAGTAGGCTAGCGGCCGGGAAAGAGACCCAGTACTTC. The chain is built from TRBV19 and TRBJ2-5, with TRBD2 matching 7 bases. The trim removed 6 bases at V and 3 bases at J, leaving 7 bases unmatched. CDR1 LNHDA and CDR2 SQIVND come from the germline V gene (reference sequence). The CDR3 sequence is 14 residues long.

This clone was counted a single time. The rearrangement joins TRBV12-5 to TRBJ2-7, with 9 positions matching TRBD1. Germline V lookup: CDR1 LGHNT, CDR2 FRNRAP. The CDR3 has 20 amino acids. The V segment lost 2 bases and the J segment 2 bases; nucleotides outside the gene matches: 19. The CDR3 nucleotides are TGTGCTAGTGGTTTGAGACAGGGGGGACCTCTTCAACCGCTAACCTACGAGCAGTACTTC. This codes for CASGLRQGGPLQPLTYEQYF.

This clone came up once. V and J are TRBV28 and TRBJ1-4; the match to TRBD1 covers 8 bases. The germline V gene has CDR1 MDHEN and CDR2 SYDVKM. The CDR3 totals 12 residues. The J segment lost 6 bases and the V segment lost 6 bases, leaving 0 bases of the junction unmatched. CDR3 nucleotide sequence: TGTGCCAGCAGGACAGGGGATGAAAAACTGTTTTTT. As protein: CASRTGDEKLFF.

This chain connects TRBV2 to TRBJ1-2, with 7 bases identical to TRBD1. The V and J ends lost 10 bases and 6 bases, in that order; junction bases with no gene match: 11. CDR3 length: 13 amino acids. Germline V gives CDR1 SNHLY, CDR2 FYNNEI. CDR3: CATSIRQGHGYTF. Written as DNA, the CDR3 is TGTGCCACCTCTATCCGACAGGGCCATGGCTACACCTTC.

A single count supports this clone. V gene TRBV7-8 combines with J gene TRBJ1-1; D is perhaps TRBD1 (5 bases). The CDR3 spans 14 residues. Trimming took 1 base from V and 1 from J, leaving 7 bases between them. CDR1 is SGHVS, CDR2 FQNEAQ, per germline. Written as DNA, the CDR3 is TGTGCCAGCAGCTTAGACGGGGGGAACACTGAAGCTTTCTTT. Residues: CASSLDGGNTEAFF.

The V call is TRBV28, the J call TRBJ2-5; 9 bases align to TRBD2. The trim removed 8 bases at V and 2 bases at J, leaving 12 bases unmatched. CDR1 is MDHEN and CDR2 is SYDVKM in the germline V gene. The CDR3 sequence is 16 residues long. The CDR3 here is CASGRGVSGGQETQYF. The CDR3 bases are TGTGCCAGCGGCCGTGGGGTTAGCGGGGGACAAGAGACCCAGTACTTC. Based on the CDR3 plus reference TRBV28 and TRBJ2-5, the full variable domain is DVKVTQSSRYLVKRTGEKVFLECVQDMDHENMFWYRQDPGLGLRLIYFSYDVKMKEKGDIPEGYSVSREKKERFSLILESASTNQTSMYLCASGRGVSGGQETQYFGPGTRLLVL.

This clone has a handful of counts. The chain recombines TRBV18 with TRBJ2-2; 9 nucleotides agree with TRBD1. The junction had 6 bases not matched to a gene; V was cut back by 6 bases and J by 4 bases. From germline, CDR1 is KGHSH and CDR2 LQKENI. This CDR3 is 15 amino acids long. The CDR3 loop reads CASSTGTGSTGELFF. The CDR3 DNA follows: TGTGCCAGCTCCACTGGGACAGGGAGCACCGGGGAGCTGTTTTTT.

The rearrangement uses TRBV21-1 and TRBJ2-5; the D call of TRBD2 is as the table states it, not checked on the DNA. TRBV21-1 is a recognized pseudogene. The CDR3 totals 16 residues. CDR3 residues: CASSNRLAGGQETQYF. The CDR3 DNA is TGTGCCAGCAGCAATAGGCTAGCGGGGGGGCAAGAGACCCAGTACTTC.

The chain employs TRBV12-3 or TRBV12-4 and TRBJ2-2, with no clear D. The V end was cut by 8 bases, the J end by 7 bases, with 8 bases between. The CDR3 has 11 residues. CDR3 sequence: CASALGGELFF. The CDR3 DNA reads TGTGCCAGCGCACTCGGCGGGGAGCTGTTTTTT.

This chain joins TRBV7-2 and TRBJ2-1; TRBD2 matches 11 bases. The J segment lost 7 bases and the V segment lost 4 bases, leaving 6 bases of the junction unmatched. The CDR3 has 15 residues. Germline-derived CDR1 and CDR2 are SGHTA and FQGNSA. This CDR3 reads CASSYSGGAFNEQFF. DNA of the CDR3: TGTGCCAGCAGCTATAGCGGGGGGGCCTTTAATGAGCAGTTCTTC.

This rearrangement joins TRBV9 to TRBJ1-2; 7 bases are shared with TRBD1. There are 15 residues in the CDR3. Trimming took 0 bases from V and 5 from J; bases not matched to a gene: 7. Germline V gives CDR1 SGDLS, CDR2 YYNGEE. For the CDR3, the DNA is TGTGCCAGCAGCGTAGAAACAGGGGTTGGTTATGGCTACACCTTC. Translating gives CASSVETGVGYGYTF.

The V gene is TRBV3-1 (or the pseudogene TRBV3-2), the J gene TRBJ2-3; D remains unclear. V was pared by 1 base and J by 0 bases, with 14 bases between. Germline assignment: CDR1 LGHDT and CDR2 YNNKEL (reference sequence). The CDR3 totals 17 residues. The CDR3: CASSQVVRVKSTDTQYF. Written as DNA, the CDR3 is TGTGCCAGCAGCCAAGTTGTACGAGTAAAAAGCACAGATACGCAGTATTTT.

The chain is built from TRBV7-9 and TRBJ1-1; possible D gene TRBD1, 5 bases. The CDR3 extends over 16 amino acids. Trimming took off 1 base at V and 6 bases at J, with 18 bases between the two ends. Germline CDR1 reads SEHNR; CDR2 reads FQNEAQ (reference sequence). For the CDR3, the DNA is TGTGCCAGCAGCTTAGGTCTCGACAAAGGGGTAGCTGAAGCTTTCTTT. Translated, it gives CASSLGLDKGVAEAFF.

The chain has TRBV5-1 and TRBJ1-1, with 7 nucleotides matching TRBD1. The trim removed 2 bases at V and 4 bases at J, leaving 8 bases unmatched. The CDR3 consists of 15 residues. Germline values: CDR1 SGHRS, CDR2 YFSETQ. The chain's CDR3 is CASSLHRGAGTEAFF. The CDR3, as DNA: TGCGCCAGCAGCTTACACAGGGGAGCGGGCACTGAAGCTTTCTTT.

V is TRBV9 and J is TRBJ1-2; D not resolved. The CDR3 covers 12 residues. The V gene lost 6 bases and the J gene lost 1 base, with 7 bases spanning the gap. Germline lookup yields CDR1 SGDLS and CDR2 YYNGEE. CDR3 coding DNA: TGTGCCAGCAAAACAGTTAACTATGGCTACACCTTC. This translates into CASKTVNYGYTF.

The CDR3 region has the DNA TGTGCCAGCTCAACCGGGACAGCGGCCTACGAGCAGTACTTC. Translation gives CASSTGTAAYEQYF. V usage is TRBV18 and J usage is TRBJ2-7; 7 positions agree with TRBD1. The CDR3 is 14 residues long. Germline trimming cut 5 bases from V and 2 bases from J; bases unmatched to any gene: 6. Looked up from germline, CDR1 is KGHSH and CDR2 is LQKENI.

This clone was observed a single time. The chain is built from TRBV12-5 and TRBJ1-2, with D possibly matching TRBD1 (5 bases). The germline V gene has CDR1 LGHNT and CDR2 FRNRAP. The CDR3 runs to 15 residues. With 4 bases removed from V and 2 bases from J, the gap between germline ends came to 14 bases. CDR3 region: CASGSSGGVNYGYTF. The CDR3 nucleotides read TGTGCTAGTGGTTCCTCCGGGGGAGTCAACTATGGCTACACCTTC.

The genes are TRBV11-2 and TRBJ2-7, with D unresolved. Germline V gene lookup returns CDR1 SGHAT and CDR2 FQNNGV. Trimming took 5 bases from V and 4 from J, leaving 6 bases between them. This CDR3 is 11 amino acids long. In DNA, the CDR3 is TGTGCCAGCAGCGAGGTGTACGAGCAGTACTTC. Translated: CASSEVYEQYF.

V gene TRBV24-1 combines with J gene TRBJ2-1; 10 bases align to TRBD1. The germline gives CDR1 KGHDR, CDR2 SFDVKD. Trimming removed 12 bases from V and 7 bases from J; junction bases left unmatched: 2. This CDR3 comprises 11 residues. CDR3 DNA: TGTGCCTCGGGACAGGGGAATGAGCAGTTCTTC. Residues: CASGQGNEQFF.

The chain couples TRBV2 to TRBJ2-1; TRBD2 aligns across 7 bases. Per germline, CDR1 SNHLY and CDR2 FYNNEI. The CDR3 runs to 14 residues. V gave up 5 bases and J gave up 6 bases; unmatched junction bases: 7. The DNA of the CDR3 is TGTGCCAGCAGTCCTAGACTAGCTATCAATGAGCAGTTCTTC. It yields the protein CASSPRLAINEQFF.

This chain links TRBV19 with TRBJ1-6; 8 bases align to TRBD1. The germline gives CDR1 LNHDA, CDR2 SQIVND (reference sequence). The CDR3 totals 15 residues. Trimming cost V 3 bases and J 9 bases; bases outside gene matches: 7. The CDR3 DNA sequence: TGTGCCAGTAGTATCGGACAGGGAAATAGTTCACCCCTCCACTTT. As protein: CASSIGQGNSSPLHF.

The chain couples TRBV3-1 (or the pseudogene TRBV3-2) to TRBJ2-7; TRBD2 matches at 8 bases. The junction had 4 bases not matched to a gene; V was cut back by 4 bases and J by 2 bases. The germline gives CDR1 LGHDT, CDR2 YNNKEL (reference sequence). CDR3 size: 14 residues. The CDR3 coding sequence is TGTGCCAGCAGCCCGCGGGGGGAAACCTACGAGCAGTACTTC. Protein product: CASSPRGETYEQYF.

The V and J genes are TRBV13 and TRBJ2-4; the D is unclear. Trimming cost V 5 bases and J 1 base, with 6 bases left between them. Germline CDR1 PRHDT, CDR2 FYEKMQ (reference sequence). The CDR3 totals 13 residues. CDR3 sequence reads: CASSPLAKNIQYF. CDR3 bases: TGTGCCAGCAGCCCCCTCGCCAAAAACATTCAGTACTTC. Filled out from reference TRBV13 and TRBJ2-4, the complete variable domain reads AAGVIQSPRHLIKEKRETATLKCYPIPRHDTVYWYQQGPGQDPQFLISFYEKMQSDKGSIPDRFSAQQFSDYHSELNMSSLELGDSALYFCASSPLAKNIQYFGAGTRLSVL.

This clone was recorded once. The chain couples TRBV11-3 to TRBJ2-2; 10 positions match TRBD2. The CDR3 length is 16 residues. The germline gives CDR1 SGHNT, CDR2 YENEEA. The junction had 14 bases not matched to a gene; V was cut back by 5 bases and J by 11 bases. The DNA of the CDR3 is TGTGCCAGCAGCGCAGGGACTAGCGTCGGTCTTGGCGAGCTGTTTTTT. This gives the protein CASSAGTSVGLGELFF.

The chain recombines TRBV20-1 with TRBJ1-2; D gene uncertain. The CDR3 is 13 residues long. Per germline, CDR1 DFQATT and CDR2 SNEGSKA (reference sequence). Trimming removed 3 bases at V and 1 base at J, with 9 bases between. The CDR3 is CSASHPNNYGYTF. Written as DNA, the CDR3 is TGCAGTGCTAGTCATCCCAATAACTATGGCTACACCTTC.